This T cell receptor (beta chain) was observed in a study of shared clonotypes between healthy human individuals. Trimming removed 5 bases from V and 7 bases from J, with 12 bases in between. Germline CDR1 reads SGHAT; CDR2 reads FQNNGV. The CDR3 totals 12 residues. General observations from the study: Few donors restricted represented genetic and exposure-history diversity. Against clonotypes common to all four donors, non-shared ones had lower generation probabilities.

Naive CD8 cells were CD45RO-negative, positively selected for CCR7, excluding terminally differentiated effector memory CD45RA+ cells. In the original workflow: Junction-only sequences without quality scores were provided by ImmunoSEQ, so filtering was different. TCRdb keeps only in-frame clones here, not all; method: immunoSEQ multiplex PCR. The D gene and trimming were derived from the DNA, and the V and J assignments and clone size from that table. The sample includes 550,000 to 750,000 clones, roughly 95% of them seen just once. This clone appeared once. What it binds is unknown. This sequence originates from a woman younger than 45 in good health. The rearrangement joins TRBV11-2 to TRBJ2-7; weak D call: TRBD1 (6 bases). The sequenced sample was naive CD8+ T cells sorted from blood. The CDR3 region is CASSTQGREQYF. The CDR3 nucleotides are TGTGCCAGCAGCACACAGGGTCGGGAGCAGTACTTC.